Judged by abundance, the clone carrying this T cell receptor (beta chain) is medium-sized. Its specificity is not known. The sample is drawn from a study of vaccination and CD4 T cells after COVID-19. About the study: Four females and six males made up the convalescents, two of whom were Hispanic.

The Oncomine TCR Beta short-read assay sequenced DNA from cultured CD4+ T cells. MiXCR was run by TCRdb on the PCR reads, yielding one entry per CDR3 protein. Of thousands of distinct CDR3 sequences in the sample, approximately 22% were seen once. Treatment meaning: roughly 11-day PBMC culture with coronavirus spike peptide pools or control peptides (ViraFEST assay). Peptide-pool expansion of antigen-specific T cells preceded TCR sequencing in ViraFEST. This CDR3 contains 13 residues. Trimming stripped 5 bases from V and 3 bases from J, with 10 bases between. Study conclusions and caveats: Convalescent patients showed a median approximately 83% of reactive clones that were seen only post-vaccination. Researchers looked at relatively few convalescent patients and had no early post-infection timepoints.

The receptor was isolated from a human donor who had recovered from COVID-19. Sequenced material: CD4+ T cells from blood, cultured in vitro. This rearrangement joins TRBV12-3 or TRBV12-4 to TRBJ2-5, with D tentatively TRBD2 (7 bases). The CDR3: CASSTGREETQYF. CDR3 sequence (DNA): TGTGCCAGCAGTACAGGGAGGGAAGAGACCCAGTACTTC.